This T cell receptor beta chain was sequenced for a study of CD8+CD57+ T cells in acquired aplastic anemia. In the study overall: When averaged, DNA from sorted CD4+ and CD8+ cells came to 3 to 3.5 ug.

The CDR3 has 15 residues. V gave up 5 bases and J gave up 3 bases; unmatched junction bases: 8. Germline CDR1 is MDHEN and CDR2 is SYDVKM. Investigators profiled TCR beta VDJ and CDR3 from genomic DNA template. TCRdb reprocessed the reads via MiXCR and lists one record per CDR3 protein. The sample holds about 160,000 distinct CDR3 sequences, over 55% seen once. Only patients with CD8+CD57+ cell expansion on flow cytometry were chosen for sequencing. Sampling of blood occurred while the patients had still received no therapy. Notes on the study in general: Between patients and controls, CD8+ Simpson's diversity did not vary significantly. Between patients and controls, around 31 CD8+ CDR3 sequences were found in common.

This clonotype occurred many times. Antigen specificity is unknown. V usage is TRBV28 and J usage is TRBJ1-2, with 8 bases fitting TRBD1. The clonotype comes from a human donor with aplastic anemia. The sequenced material came from sorted CD4+, CD8+, or CD8+CD57+ T cells (not recorded which) from PBMCs. CDR3 bases: TGTGCCAGCAGTCCCCTGGACAGGGAGTACTATGGCTACACCTTC. Protein sequence: CASSPLDREYYGYTF.